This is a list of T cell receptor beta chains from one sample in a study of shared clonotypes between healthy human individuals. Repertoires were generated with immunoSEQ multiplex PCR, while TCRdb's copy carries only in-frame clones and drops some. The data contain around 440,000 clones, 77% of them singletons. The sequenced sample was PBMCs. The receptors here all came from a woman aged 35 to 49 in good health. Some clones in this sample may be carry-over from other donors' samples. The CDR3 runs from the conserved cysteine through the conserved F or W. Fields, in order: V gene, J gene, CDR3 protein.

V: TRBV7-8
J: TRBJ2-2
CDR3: CASSPHTTGELFF

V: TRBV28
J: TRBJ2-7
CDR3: CASSLQREVEQYF

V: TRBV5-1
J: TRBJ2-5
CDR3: CASSSLAGDGETQYF

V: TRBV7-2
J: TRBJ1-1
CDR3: CASSPGTANTEAFF

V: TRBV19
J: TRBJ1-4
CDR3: CASSISRQANEKLFF

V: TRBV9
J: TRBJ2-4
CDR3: CASSPTGIGVSKNIQYF

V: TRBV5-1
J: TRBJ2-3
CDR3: CASSLRGVWTDTQYF

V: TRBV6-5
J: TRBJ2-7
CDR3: CASSYSARVEWYF

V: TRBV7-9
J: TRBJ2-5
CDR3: CASSLVRGARAQETQYF

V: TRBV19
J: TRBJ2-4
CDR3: CASSTESGTGRAKNIQYF

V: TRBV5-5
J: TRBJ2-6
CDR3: CASSRSGRAPLRPGANVLTF

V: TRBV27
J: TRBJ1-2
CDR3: CASSFDGNYGYTF

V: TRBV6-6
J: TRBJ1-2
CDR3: CASNPGQGGHGYTF

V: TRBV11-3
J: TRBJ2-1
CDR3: CASSYTSSNEQFF

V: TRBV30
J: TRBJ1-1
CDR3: CAWSPGGGGTEAFF

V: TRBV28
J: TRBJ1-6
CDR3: CASSRGTGGSSPLHF

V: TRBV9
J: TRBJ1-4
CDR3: CASSFRDDVNEKLFF

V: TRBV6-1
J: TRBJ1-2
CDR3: CASSVEGTYGYTF

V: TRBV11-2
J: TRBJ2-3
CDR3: CASSLGASRTDTQYF

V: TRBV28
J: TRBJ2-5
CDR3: CASTQPGAGTGGEETQYF

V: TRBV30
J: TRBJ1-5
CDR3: CAWSVLQANQPQHF

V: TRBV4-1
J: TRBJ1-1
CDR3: CASSQDQHRGTEAFF

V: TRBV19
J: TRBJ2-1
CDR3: CASSIEAAGGYNEQFF

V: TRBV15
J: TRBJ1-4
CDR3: CATSPGTFEKLFF

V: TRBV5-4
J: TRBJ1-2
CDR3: CASSLAGRRYGYTF

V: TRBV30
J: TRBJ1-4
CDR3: CAWSRLLNEKLFF

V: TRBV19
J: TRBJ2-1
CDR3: CASSSTGTSWFF

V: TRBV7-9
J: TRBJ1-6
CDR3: CASSLGTGGLGSPLHF

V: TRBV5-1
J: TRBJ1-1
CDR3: CASSPRGTGLETEAFF

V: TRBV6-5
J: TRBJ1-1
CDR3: CASTNGGFMNTEAFF